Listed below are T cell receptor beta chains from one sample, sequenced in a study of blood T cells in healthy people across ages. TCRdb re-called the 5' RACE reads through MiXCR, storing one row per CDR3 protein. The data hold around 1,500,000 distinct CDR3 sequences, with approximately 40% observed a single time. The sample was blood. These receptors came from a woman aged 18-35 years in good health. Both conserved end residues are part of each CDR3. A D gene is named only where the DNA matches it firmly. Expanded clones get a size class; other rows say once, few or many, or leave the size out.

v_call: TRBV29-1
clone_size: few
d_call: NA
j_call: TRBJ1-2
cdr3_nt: TGCAGCGTTGAAGAGGCTATCCTTGGCTACACCTTC
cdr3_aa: CSVEEAILGYTF

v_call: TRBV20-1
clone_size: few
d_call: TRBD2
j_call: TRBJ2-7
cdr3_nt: TGCAGTGCTCGAGCAACCGGGACTAGCCGAAATGAGCAGTACTTC
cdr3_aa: CSARATGTSRNEQYF

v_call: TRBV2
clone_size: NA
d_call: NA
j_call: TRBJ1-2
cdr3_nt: TGTGCCAGCAGTGAAGGGCAGGTTCTATTCTATGGCTACACCTTC
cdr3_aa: CASSEGQVLFYGYTF

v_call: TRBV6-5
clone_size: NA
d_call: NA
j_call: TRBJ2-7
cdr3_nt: TGTGCCAGCATGGACGCGAAAAGCGGCCACTACGAGCAGTACTTC
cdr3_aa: CASMDAKSGHYEQYF

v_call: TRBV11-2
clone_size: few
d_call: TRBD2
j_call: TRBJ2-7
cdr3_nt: TGTGCCAGCAGTCGACGCTCGGGACTAGCGGCAATCGAGCAGTACTTC
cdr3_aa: CASSRRSGLAAIEQYF

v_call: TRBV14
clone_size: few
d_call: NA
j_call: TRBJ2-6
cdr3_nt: TGTGCCAGCAGCCAAGGAGGGCACGGTGGGGCCAACGTCCTGACTTTC
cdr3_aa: CASSQGGHGGANVLTF

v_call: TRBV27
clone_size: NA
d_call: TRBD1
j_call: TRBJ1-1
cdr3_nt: TGTGCCAGCAGTTTAGGACAGGGGGCCAGCACTGAAGCTTTCTTT
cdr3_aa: CASSLGQGASTEAFF

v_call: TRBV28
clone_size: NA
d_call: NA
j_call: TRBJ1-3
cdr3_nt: TGTGCCAGCAGTTCCTCTCAGGGCCACTCTGGAAACACCATATATTTT
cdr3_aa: CASSSSQGHSGNTIYF

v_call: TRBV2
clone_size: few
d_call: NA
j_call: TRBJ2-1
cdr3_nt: TGTGCCAGCAGTGAATTCGACAGTTCATACAATGAGCAGTTCTTC
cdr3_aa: CASSEFDSSYNEQFF

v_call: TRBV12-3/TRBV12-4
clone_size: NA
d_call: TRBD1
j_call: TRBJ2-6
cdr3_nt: TGTGCCAGCAGCCGAAGTCCCGGGACAGGGAAAGGCTCTGGGGCCAACGTCCTGACTTTC
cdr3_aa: CASSRSPGTGKGSGANVLTF

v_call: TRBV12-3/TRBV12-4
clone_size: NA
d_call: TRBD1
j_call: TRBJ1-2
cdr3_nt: TGTGCCATGGGGGGACAGGGAAGTGGATACACCTTC
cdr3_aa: CAMGGQGSGYTF

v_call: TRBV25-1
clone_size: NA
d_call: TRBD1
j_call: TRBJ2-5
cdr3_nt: TGTGCCAGCAACAGGGGATTGAGGGAGACCCAGTACTTC
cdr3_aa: CASNRGLRETQYF

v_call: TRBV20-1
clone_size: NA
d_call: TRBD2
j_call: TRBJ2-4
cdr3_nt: TGCAGTGCTAGAGATTGGACTAGCGGGGGGGAAAACATTCAGTACTTC
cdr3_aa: CSARDWTSGGENIQYF

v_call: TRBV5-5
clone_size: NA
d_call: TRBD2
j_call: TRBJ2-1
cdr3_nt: TGTGCCAGCAGTTACGGGACTAGCGCCTCCTACAATGAGCAGTTCTTC
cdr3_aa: CASSYGTSASYNEQFF

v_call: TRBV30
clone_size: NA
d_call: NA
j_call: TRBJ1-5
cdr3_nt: TGTGCCTGGAGTGTCCAATCAGGGAATCAGCCCCAGCATTTT
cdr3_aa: CAWSVQSGNQPQHF

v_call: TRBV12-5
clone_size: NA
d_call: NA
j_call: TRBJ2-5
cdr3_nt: TGTGCTAGTGGTCTTCATGGGGGGACCAGCGGGACCCAGTACTTC
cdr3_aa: CASGLHGGTSGTQYF

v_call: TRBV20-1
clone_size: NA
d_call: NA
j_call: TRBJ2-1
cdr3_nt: TGCAGTGCTAGGGAGCAGACCACCTACAATGAGCAGTTCTTC
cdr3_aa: CSAREQTTYNEQFF

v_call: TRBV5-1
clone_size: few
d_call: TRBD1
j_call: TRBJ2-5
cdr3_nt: TGCGCCAGCAGCTTAGACAGGGATTACACAGAGACCCAGTACTTC
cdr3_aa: CASSLDRDYTETQYF

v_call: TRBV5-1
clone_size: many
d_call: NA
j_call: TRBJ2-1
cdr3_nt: TGTGCCAGCAGCCCCCTCGGCCCTTACAATGAGCAGTTCTTC
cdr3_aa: CASSPLGPYNEQFF

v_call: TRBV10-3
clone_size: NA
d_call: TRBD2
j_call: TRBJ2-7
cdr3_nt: TGTGTCATCAGCACTCAAACTGGGACTAGCAACGAGCAGTACTTC
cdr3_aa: CVISTQTGTSNEQYF

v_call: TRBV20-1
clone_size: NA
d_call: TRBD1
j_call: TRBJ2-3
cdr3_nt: TGCAGTGCAAGACGACAGGGCCCGGGCACAGATACGCAGTATTTT
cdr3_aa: CSARRQGPGTDTQYF

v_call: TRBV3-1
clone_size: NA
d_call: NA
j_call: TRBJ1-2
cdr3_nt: TGTGCCAGCAGCCAAGCTCCAGGCAGTCACTATGGCCACACCTTC
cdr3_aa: CASSQAPGSHYGHTF

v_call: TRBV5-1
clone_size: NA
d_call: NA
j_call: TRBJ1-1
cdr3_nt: TGCGCCAGCAGCTTGGCCAGGGGCAGGGGTTACACTGAAGCTTTCTTT
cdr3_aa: CASSLARGRGYTEAFF

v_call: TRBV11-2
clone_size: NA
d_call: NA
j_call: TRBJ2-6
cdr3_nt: TGTGCCAGCGGTAGCTTAAGGGCCAACGTCCTGACTTTC
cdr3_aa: CASGSLRANVLTF

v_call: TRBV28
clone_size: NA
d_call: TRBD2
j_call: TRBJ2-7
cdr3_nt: TGTGCCAGCAGTTTATCGCGGGGGGTGGGCTACGAGCAGTACTTC
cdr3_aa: CASSLSRGVGYEQYF

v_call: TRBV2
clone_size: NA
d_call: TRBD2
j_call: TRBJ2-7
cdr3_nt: TGTGCCAGCAGTGATGCACTAGCGGGATTTGGAGAGCAGTACTTC
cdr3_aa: CASSDALAGFGEQYF

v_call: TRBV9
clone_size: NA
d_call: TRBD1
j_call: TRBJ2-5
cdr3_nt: TGTGCCAGCAGCGTATGGGACAGGGGAGAGAGTGAGCAGTACTTC
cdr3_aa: CASSVWDRGESEQYF

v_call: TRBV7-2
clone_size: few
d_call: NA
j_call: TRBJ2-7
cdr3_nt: TGTGCCAGCAGCTTAATCCAAGCGTCCTACGAGCAGTACTTC
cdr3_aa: CASSLIQASYEQYF

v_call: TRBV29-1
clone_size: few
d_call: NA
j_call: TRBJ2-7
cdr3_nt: TGCAGCCGCGCTTGCGAGCAGTACTTC
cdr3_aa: CSRACEQYF

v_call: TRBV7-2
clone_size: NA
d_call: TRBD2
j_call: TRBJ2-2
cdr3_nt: TGTGCCAGCAGCTTAGCCCCAGCGGGAGTTGCCGGGGAGCTGTTTTTT
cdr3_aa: CASSLAPAGVAGELFF

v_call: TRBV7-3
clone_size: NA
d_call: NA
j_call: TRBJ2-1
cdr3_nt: TGTGCCAGCAGCTTAACCGCAGCCCTCATTTACAATGAGCAGTTCTTC
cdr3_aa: CASSLTAALIYNEQFF

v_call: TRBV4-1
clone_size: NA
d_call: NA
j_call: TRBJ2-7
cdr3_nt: TGCGCCAGCAGCCATTCCCCCAGCACAGGGAACGAGCAGTACTTC
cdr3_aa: CASSHSPSTGNEQYF

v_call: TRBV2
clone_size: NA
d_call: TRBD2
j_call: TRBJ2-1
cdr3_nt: TGTGCCAGCAGTGAATCGGCTAGCGGGGGGACCGAGCAGTTCTTC
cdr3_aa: CASSESASGGTEQFF

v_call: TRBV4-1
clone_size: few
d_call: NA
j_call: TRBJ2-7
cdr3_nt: TGCGCCAGCAGCCTGACCCCGGCCGAGTACCCCTACGAGCAGTACTTC
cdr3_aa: CASSLTPAEYPYEQYF

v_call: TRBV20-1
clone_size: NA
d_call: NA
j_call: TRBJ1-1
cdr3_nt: TGCAGTGCTAGACCCAGCGGGGGCGAAGCTTTCTTT
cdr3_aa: CSARPSGGEAFF

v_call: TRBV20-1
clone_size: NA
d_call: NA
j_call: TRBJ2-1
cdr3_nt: TGCAGTGCTAGTCCGGGGGGCGGTGAGCAGTTCTTC
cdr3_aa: CSASPGGGEQFF

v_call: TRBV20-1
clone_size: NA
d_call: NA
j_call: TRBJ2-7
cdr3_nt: TGCAGTGCTAGAGATCTCTCGGCGAGTGGCTTCTACGAGCAGTACTTC
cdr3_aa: CSARDLSASGFYEQYF